A single TCR beta chain is shown here with its context. This sample stems from a study of blood T cell repertoires in COVID-19. Study information: Acute and convalescent COVID-19 specimens originated in the United States, Italy and Spain. Nucleic acid was either cDNA or gDNA, and it came from T cells, B-cell-depleted T cells, or PBMCs.

Authors' methods: The authors estimated nucleated cell counts from reference gene primer amplification. The table came from immunoSEQ multiplex PCR; TCRdb's copy has only in-frame clones and leaves some out. The D gene and trimming were derived from the DNA, and the V and J assignments and clone size from that table. The table shows over 35,000 clones, with less than 85% occurring only once. CDR1 MDHEN and CDR2 SYDVKM come from the germline V gene. This CDR3 is built from 19 residues. Trimming removed 4 bases at V and 3 bases at J, with 25 bases between. This chain joins TRBV28 and TRBJ1-5, with TRBD1 as a possible D gene (6 bases). The specimen was peripheral blood. The clonotype was recovered from an older man with acute or convalescent COVID-19. The CDR3 is CASSSTGNIWTDTNQPQHF. The CDR3 region has the DNA TGTGCCAGCAGTTCCACAGGGAATATTTGGACAGATACCAATCAGCCCCAGCATTTT.